The 6 T cell receptor beta chains below were found in one sample sequenced in a study of blood T cell repertoires in COVID-19. Sequencing was performed with immunoSEQ multiplex PCR; in TCRdb, only in-frame clones are kept and a portion is missing. The sample carries approximately 65,000 clones, about 82% recorded once. The specimen sequenced was PBMCs or T cells enriched from blood (not recorded which). These receptors came from a woman in her thirties or forties with acute COVID-19.

The genes are TRBV28 and TRBJ1-1; 7 bases are shared with TRBD1. The CDR3 has 16 residues. J was trimmed by 3 bases and V by 8 bases; bases with no gene match: 15. The germline V gene encodes CDR1 MDHEN and CDR2 SYDVKM. In DNA form, the CDR3 reads TGTGCCAGCCCCCCGTCAGGGGGGCGAGAGTACACTGAAGCTTTCTTT. Translation gives CASPPSGGREYTEAFF.

V is TRBV28 and J is TRBJ1-1; D gene uncertain. V dropped 2 bases and J dropped 9 bases, with 13 bases sitting between them. The CDR3 has 13 amino acids. The germline V gene encodes CDR1 MDHEN and CDR2 SYDVKM. The CDR3: CASSLGDTHQAFF. DNA of the CDR3: TGTGCCAGCAGTTTAGGCGACACTCACCAAGCTTTCTTT.

The rearrangement links TRBV5-1 to TRBJ1-3; D perhaps matches TRBD1 (5 bases). This CDR3 contains 17 residues. CDR1 is SGHRS, CDR2 YFSETQ, per germline. The ends were cut back, 1 base at V and 2 bases at J, with 16 bases in the middle. In nucleotides, the CDR3 is TGCGCCAGCAGCTTGTCAGGGCAGGGCCGTACTGGAAACACCATATATTTT. Protein sequence: CASSLSGQGRTGNTIYF.

This clone was found once. V usage is TRBV4-1 and J usage is TRBJ2-7; D is uncertain. Trimming pared 0 bases from V and 7 bases from J, leaving 13 bases between. The CDR3 runs 14 residues. Germline V gene data show CDR1 as MGHRA and CDR2 as YSYEKL. CDR3 sequence (DNA): TGCGCCAGCAGCCAAGACCCCGGTTGGAGTGAGCAGTACGTC. This encodes CASSQDPGWSEQYV.

The J gene is TRBJ2-7, the V gene TRBV18, with 10 bases fitting TRBD2. The germline gives CDR1 KGHSH, CDR2 LQKENI. The CDR3 is made up of 16 amino acids. V lost 6 bases, J lost 3 bases, and 11 bases stayed unmatched. The CDR3 nucleotides are TGTGCCAGCTCCCCTTCTAGCGGGAGCCGTTACTACGAGCAGTACTTC. Its translation is CASSPSSGSRYYEQYF.

The sample holds one count of this clone. The chain employs TRBV10-3 and TRBJ2-1, with 10 bases fitting TRBD2. Germline V CDR1 and CDR2: ENHRY, SYGVKD. With 6 bases clipped from V and 5 bases from J, the junction kept 10 bases outside the gene matches. This CDR3 comprises 16 residues. The CDR3: CAISKPAGGIDNEQFF. In DNA, the CDR3 is TGTGCCATCAGCAAACCAGCGGGAGGGATTGACAATGAGCAGTTCTTC.